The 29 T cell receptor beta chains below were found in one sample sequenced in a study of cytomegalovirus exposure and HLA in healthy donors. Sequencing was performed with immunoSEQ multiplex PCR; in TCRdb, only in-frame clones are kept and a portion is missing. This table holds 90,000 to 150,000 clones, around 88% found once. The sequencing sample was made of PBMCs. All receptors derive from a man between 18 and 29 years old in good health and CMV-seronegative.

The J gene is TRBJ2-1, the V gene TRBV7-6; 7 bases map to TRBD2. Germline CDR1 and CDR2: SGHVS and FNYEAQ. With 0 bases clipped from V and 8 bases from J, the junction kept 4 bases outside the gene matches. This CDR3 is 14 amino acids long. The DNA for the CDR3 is TGTGCCAGCAGCTTAGCGGGAGGGCCCTATGAGCAGTTCTTC. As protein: CASSLAGGPYEQFF. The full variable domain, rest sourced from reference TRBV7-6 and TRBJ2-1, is GAGVSQSPRYKVTKRGQDVALRCDPISGHVSLYWYRQALGQGPEFLTYFNYEAQQDKSGLPNDRFSAERPEGSISTLTIQRTEQRDSAMYRCASSLAGGPYEQFFGPGTRLTVL.

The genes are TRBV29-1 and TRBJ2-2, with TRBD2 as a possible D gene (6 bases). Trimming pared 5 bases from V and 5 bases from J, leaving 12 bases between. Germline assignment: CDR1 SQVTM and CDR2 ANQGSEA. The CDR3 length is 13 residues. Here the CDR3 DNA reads TGCAGCGTTCGAGATGGGGGGACCGGGGAGCTGTTTTTT. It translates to CSVRDGGTGELFF.

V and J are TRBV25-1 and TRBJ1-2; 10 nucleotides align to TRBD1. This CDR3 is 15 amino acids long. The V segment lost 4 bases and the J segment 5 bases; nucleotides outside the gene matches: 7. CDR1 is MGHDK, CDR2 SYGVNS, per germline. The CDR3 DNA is TGTGCCAGCAGTGTACCCGGGACAGGGGTATATGGCTACACCTTC. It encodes CASSVPGTGVYGYTF.

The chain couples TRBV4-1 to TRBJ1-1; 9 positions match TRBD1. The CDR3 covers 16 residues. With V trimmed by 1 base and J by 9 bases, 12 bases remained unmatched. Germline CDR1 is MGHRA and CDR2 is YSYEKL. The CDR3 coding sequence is TGCGCCAGCAGCCAAGTCACCAATGGACAGGGGCCTAAAGCTTTCTTT. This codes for CASSQVTNGQGPKAFF.

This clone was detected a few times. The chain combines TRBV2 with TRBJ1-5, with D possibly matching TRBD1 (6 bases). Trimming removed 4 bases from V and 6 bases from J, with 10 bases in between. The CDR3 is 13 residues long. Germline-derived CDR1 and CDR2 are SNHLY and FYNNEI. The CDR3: CASSVRGGQPQHF. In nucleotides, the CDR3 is TGTGCCAGCAGTGTCAGGGGTGGTCAGCCCCAGCATTTT.

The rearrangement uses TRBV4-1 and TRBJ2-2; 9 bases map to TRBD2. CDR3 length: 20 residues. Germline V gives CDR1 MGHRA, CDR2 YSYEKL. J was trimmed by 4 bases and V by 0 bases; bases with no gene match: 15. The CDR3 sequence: CASSQDPQPASGKSTGELFF. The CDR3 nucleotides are TGCGCCAGCAGCCAAGATCCCCAGCCAGCTAGCGGGAAGAGCACCGGGGAGCTGTTTTTT.

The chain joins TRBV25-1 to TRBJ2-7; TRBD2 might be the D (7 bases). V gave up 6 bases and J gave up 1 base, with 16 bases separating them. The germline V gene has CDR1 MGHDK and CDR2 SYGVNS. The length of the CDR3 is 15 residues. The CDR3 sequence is CASRKESGTSYEQYF. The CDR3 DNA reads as TGTGCCAGCAGGAAAGAAAGCGGGACATCCTACGAGCAGTACTTC.

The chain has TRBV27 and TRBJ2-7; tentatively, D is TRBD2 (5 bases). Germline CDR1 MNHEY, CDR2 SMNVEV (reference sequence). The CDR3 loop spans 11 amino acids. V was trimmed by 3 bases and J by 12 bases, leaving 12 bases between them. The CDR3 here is CASSFLGGLYF. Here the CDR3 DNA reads TGTGCCAGCAGTTTCCTCGGAGGTCTGTACTTC.

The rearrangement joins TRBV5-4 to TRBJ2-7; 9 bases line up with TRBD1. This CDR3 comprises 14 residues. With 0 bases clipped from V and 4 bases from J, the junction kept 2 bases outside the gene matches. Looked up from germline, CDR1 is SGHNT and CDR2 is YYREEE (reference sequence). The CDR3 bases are TGTGCCAGCAGCTTGGAACAGGGGGCTTACGAGCAGTACTTC. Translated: CASSLEQGAYEQYF.

The CDR3 nucleotides are TGTGCCAGCAGTTTTTCGGGGGTTCAGAATGGCTACACCTTC. Amino acids: CASSFSGVQNGYTF. The chain recombines TRBV28 with TRBJ1-2, with D maybe TRBD1 (5 bases). The germline V and J ends were trimmed by 3 bases and 6 bases, with 14 bases remaining between them. The CDR3 is 14 residues long. Germline values: CDR1 MDHEN, CDR2 SYDVKM.

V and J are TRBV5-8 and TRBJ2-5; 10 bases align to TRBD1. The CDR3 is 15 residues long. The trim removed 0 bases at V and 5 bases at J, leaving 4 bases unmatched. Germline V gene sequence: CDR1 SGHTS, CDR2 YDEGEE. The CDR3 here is CASSLAGTGAETQYF. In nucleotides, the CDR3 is TGTGCCAGCAGCTTGGCCGGGACAGGGGCTGAGACCCAGTACTTC. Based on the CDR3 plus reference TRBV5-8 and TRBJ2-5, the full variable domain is EAGVTQSPTHLIKTRGQQATLRCSPISGHTSVYWYQQALGLGLQFLLWYDEGEERNRGNFPPRFSGRQFPNYSSELNVNALELEDSALYLCASSLAGTGAETQYFGPGTRLLVL.

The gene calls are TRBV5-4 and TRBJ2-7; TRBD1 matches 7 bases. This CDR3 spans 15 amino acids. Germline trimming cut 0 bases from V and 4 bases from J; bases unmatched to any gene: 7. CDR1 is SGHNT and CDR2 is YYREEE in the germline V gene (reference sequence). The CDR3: CASSLAGTVAYEQYF. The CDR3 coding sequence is TGTGCCAGCAGCTTGGCCGGGACAGTTGCTTACGAGCAGTACTTC.

As DNA, the CDR3 is TGTGCCAGCTCACCGGGGCCTTCACCCCTCCACTTT. Amino acid sequence: CASSPGPSPLHF. The rearrangement uses TRBV18 and TRBJ1-6; D is perhaps TRBD1 (5 bases). V gave up 3 bases and J gave up 9 bases, with 6 bases separating them. This CDR3 has 12 residues. Looked up from germline, CDR1 is KGHSH and CDR2 is LQKENI.

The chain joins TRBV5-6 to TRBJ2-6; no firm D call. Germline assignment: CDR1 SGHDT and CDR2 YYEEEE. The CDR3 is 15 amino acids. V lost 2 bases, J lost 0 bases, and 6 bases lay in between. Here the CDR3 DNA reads TGTGCCAGCAGCTTTCTCCGCTCTGGGGCCAACGTCCTGACTTTC. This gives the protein CASSFLRSGANVLTF.

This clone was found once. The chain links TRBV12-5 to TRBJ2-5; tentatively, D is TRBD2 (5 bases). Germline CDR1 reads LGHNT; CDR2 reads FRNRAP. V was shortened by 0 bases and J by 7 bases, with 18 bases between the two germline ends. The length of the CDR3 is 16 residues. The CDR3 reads CASGLVAGGRRGTQYF. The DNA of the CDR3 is TGTGCTAGTGGTTTGGTAGCAGGTGGCCGCCGGGGGACCCAGTACTTC.

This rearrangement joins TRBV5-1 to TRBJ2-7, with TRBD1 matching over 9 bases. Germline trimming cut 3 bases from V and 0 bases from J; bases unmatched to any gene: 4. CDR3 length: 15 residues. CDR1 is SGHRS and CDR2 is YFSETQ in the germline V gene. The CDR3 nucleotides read TGCGCCAGCAGCTACGGACAGGGGTACTCCTACGAGCAGTACTTC. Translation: CASSYGQGYSYEQYF.

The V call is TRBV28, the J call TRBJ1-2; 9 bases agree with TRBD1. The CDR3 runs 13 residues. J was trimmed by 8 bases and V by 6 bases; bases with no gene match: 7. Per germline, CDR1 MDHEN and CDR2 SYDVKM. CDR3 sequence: CASSVQGAWGYTF. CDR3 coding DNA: TGTGCCAGCAGCGTACAGGGGGCGTGGGGCTACACCTTC.

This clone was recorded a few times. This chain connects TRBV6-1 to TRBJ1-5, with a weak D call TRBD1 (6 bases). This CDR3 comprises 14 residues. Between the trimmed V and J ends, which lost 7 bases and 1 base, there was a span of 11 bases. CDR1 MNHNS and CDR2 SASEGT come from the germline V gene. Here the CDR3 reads CASTAGVSNQPQHF. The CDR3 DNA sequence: TGTGCCAGCACCGCAGGGGTAAGCAATCAGCCCCAGCATTTT.

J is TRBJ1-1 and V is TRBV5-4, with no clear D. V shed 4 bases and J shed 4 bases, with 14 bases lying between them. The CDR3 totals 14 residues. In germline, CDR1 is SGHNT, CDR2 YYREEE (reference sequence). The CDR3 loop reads CASSAESGVTEAFF. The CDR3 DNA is TGTGCCAGCAGCGCGGAGTCCGGGGTCACTGAAGCTTTCTTT.

The CDR3 here is CASSILRTPNNYGYTF. The CDR3 DNA is TGTGCCAGTAGTATCCTCCGGACACCTAATAACTATGGCTACACCTTC. This chain joins TRBV19 and TRBJ1-2; tentatively, D is TRBD1 (5 bases). Germline V gives CDR1 LNHDA, CDR2 SQIVND (reference sequence). This CDR3 has 16 residues. Trimming took off 3 bases at V and 1 base at J, with 15 bases between the two ends.

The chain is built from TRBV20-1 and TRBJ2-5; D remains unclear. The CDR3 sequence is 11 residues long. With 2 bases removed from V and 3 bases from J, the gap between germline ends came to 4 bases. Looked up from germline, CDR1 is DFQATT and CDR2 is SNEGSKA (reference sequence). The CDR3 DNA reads TGCAGTGCTAGACAGGAAGAGACCCAGTACTTC. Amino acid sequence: CSARQEETQYF.

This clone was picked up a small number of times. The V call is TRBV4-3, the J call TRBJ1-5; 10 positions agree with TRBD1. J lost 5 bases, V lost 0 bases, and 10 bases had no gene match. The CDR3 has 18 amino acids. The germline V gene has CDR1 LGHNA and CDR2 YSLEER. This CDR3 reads CASSQESGGQGNYQPQHF. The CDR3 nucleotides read TGCGCCAGCAGCCAAGAATCTGGGGGACAGGGGAACTATCAGCCCCAGCATTTT.

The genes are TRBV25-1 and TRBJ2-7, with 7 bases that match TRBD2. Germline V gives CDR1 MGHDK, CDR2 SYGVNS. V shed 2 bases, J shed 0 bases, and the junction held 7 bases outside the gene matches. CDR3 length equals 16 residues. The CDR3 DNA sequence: TGTGCCAGCAGTGAAACTGCTAGCGGCAGCTCCTACGAGCAGTACTTC. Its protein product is CASSETASGSSYEQYF.

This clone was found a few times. The CDR3 nucleotides read TGTGCCAGTAGTGGAGGGGGAGCGGGGACGAACACCGGGGAGCTGTTTTTT. This sequence encodes CASSGGGAGTNTGELFF. The rearrangement uses TRBV19 and TRBJ2-2, with a weak D call TRBD2 (7 bases). The germline CDR1 and CDR2 sequences are LNHDA and SQIVND (reference sequence). This CDR3 region has 17 residues. V lost 5 bases to trimming and J lost 0 bases, with 16 bases between them.

CDR3 coding DNA: TGCAGCGTACGGACAGGAGGCGAAACTGAAGCTTTCTTT. It is translated as CSVRTGGETEAFF. The chain employs TRBV29-1 and TRBJ1-1, with 7 bases identical to TRBD1. The germline V gene has CDR1 SQVTM and CDR2 ANQGSEA. V trimming: 6 bases; J trimming: 5 bases; junction bases outside the gene matches: 9. The CDR3 spans 13 residues. Full variable domain (rest looked up from reference TRBV29-1 and TRBJ1-1): SAVISQKPSRDICQRGTSLTIQCQVDSQVTMMFWYRQQPGQSLTLIATANQGSEATYESGFVIDKFPISRPNLTFSTLTVSNMSPEDSSIYLCSVRTGGETEAFFGQGTRLTVV.

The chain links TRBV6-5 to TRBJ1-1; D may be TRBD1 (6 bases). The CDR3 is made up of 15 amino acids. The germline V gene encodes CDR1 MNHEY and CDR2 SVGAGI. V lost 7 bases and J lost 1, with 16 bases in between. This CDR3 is CASKHPDRKNTEAFF. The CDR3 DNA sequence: TGTGCCAGCAAACACCCGGACAGAAAGAACACTGAAGCTTTCTTT.

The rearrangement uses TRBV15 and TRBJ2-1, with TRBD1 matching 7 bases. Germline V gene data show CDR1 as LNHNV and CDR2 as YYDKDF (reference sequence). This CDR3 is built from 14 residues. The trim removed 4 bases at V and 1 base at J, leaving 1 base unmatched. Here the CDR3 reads CATSKQGSYNEQFF. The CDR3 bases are TGTGCCACCAGCAAACAGGGGTCCTACAATGAGCAGTTCTTC.

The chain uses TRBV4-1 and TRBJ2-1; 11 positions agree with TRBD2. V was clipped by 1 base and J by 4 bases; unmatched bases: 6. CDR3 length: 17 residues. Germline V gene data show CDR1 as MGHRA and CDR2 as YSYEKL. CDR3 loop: CASSQVYGTSGYNEQFF. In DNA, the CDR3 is TGCGCCAGCAGCCAAGTTTATGGGACTAGCGGATACAATGAGCAGTTCTTC.

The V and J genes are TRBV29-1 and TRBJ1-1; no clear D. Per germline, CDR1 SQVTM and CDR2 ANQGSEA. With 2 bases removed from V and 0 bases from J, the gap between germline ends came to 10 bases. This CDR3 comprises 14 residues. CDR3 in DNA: TGCAGCGTTGAACGAGGGAGTATGAACACTGAAGCTTTCTTT. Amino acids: CSVERGSMNTEAFF.